The 18 T cell receptor beta chains below were found in one sample sequenced in a study of T cells after yellow fever vaccination. TCRdb analysed the 5' RACE reads with MiXCR anew, one entry per CDR3 protein. The data contain around 550,000 distinct CDR3 sequences, roughly a fifth of them singletons. Sequencing used PBMCs, obtained 15 days after the yellow fever booster vaccination. The receptor set was obtained from a young man who received the YFV17D yellow fever vaccine.

V usage is TRBV7-9 and J usage is TRBJ1-1, with D hard to call. Germline CDR1 SEHNR, CDR2 FQNEAQ (reference sequence). The germline V and J ends were trimmed by 1 base and 1 base, with 7 bases remaining between them. The CDR3 has 14 amino acids. The DNA of the CDR3 is TGTGCCAGCAGCTTAGTCGGGGAGAACACTGAAGCTTTCTTT. Encoded protein: CASSLVGENTEAFF.

The chain is built from TRBV12-3 or TRBV12-4 and TRBJ2-2, with TRBD2 as a possible D gene (5 bases). The CDR3 consists of 15 residues. V lost 5 bases and J lost 6, with 16 bases in between. CDR3 DNA sequence: TGTGCCAGCAGTGTAGTGAGGGCGCAAGCCGGGGAGCTGTTTTTT. This gives the protein CASSVVRAQAGELFF.

This clonotype was detected only a few times. J is TRBJ2-3 and V is TRBV7-2; 7 bases agree with TRBD2. Germline V CDR1 and CDR2: SGHTA, FQGNSA. This CDR3 spans 15 amino acids. Germline trimming cut 4 bases from V and 6 bases from J; bases unmatched to any gene: 10. Written as DNA, the CDR3 is TGTGCCAGCAGCTCTCAAATAGCGGGCCGTGATACGCAGTATTTT. Residues: CASSSQIAGRDTQYF.

This clonotype showed up just a few times. The J gene is TRBJ2-7, the V gene TRBV9; TRBD2 aligns across 9 bases. The CDR3 is 15 residues long. The trim removed 3 bases at V and 7 bases at J, leaving 11 bases unmatched. The V gene's germline CDR1 is SGDLS and CDR2 YYNGEE. CDR3: CASSEEVAGVGEQYF. The CDR3 nucleotides are TGTGCCAGCAGCGAGGAGGTAGCGGGAGTAGGTGAGCAGTACTTC.

This clonotype has just a few counts. The chain couples TRBV4-3 to TRBJ2-3, with D possibly TRBD2 on 5 matching bases. The ends were cut back, 1 base at V and 5 bases at J, with 10 bases in the middle. The CDR3 loop spans 14 amino acids. CDR1 and CDR2 (germline): LGHNA, YSLEER. CDR3 loop: CASSQGAAGDTQYF. The DNA for the CDR3 is TGCGCCAGCAGCCAAGGCGCCGCGGGAGATACGCAGTATTTT.

This clonotype was detected ten times or more. V gene TRBV27 combines with J gene TRBJ2-7; D uncertain. Trimming took 8 bases from V and 4 from J, leaving 18 bases between them. In germline, CDR1 is MNHEY, CDR2 SMNVEV (reference sequence). This CDR3 contains 14 residues. The CDR3 bases are TGTGCCAGCGGAATGAGGTCAGCAAAATACGAGCAGTACTTC. Encoded protein: CASGMRSAKYEQYF.

This clonotype was seen only a few times. V and J are TRBV27 and TRBJ2-7; weak D call: TRBD2 (6 bases). The CDR3 contains 16 residues. From germline, CDR1 is MNHEY and CDR2 SMNVEV (reference sequence). Deletions cut 5 bases from V and 9 bases from J, with 26 bases between. In DNA, the CDR3 is TGTGCCAGCAGTCAAACAGGCGGGTACGGGACTCGAGCGCAGTACTTC. It is translated as CASSQTGGYGTRAQYF.

This chain connects TRBV5-1 to TRBJ1-4; the D gene is possibly TRBD1 (5 bases). Germline V gene data show CDR1 as SGHRS and CDR2 as YFSETQ. The length of the CDR3 is 16 residues. The V gene lost 1 base and the J gene lost 8 bases, with 18 bases spanning the gap. CDR3 in amino acids: CASSLNAYRSGEKLFF. The CDR3 coding sequence is TGCGCCAGCAGCTTGAATGCATACAGGTCGGGCGAAAAACTGTTTTTT.

This clonotype was seen only a few times. The chain combines TRBV5-1 with TRBJ2-5, with TRBD2 matching over 7 bases. CDR1 is SGHRS, CDR2 YFSETQ, per germline. J was trimmed by 7 bases and V by 7 bases; bases with no gene match: 13. This CDR3 has 14 amino acids. The CDR3 DNA reads TGCGCCAGCGGACCACATGGCGGGAGTGGGACCCAGTACTTC. Its translation is CASGPHGGSGTQYF.

This clonotype was picked up a small number of times. The V call is TRBV5-8, the J call TRBJ2-1, with TRBD2 matching over 7 bases. The CDR3 totals 14 residues. V lost 4 bases, J lost 7 bases, and 8 bases stayed unmatched. Germline V gives CDR1 SGHTS, CDR2 YDEGEE. CDR3: CASSITSEANEQFF. CDR3 DNA sequence: TGTGCCAGCAGCATAACTAGCGAGGCGAATGAGCAGTTCTTC.

The chain has TRBV9 and TRBJ2-1; 9 bases match TRBD2. The CDR3 length is 15 residues. The V segment lost 0 bases and the J segment 6 bases; nucleotides outside the gene matches: 4. The germline gives CDR1 SGDLS, CDR2 YYNGEE. For the CDR3, the DNA is TGTGCCAGCAGCGTAGTAGCGGGAGTAGTCAATGAGCAGTTCTTC. Its protein is CASSVVAGVVNEQFF.

This clonotype was observed many times. The genes are TRBV11-1 and TRBJ2-2; maybe TRBD1 (6 bases). The length of the CDR3 is 13 residues. Trimming stripped 6 bases from V and 1 base from J, with 6 bases between. Germline V CDR1 and CDR2: SGHAT, FQDESV (reference sequence). The CDR3: CASRDRNTGELFF. CDR3 bases: TGTGCCAGCAGGGACAGGAACACCGGGGAGCTGTTTTTT.

The chain combines TRBV9 with TRBJ1-2; D is unclear. Germline CDR1 reads SGDLS; CDR2 reads YYNGEE. V was shortened by 0 bases and J by 8 bases, with 8 bases between the two germline ends. The CDR3 covers 12 residues. DNA of the CDR3: TGTGCCAGCAGCGTAGGGAAAGGCGGCTACACCTTC. This codes for CASSVGKGGYTF.

The count of this clonotype is one. The V gene is TRBV12-3 or TRBV12-4, the J gene TRBJ2-5; no firm D call. This CDR3 region has 14 residues. V was pared by 6 bases and J by 5 bases, with 16 bases between. This chain's CDR3 is CASSSPPSRETQYF. CDR3 nucleotides: TGTGCCAGCAGCTCGCCCCCATCTAGGGAGACCCAGTACTTC.

There are a few counts of this clonotype. The gene calls are TRBV12-3 or TRBV12-4 and TRBJ2-1; 13 nucleotides agree with TRBD2. J was trimmed by 7 bases and V by 4 bases; bases with no gene match: 1. The CDR3 is 14 residues long. This chain's CDR3 is CASSSTSGRNEQFF. The CDR3 nucleotides read TGTGCCAGCAGTTCGACTAGCGGGAGGAATGAGCAGTTCTTC.

This rearrangement joins TRBV27 to TRBJ2-7; 12 bases agree with TRBD2. V gave up 5 bases and J gave up 3 bases; unmatched junction bases: 5. In germline, CDR1 is MNHEY, CDR2 SMNVEV (reference sequence). The CDR3 spans 15 residues. The CDR3 DNA follows: TGTGCCAGCAGTCCCCTGACTAGCGGGAGCTACGAGCAGTACTTC. The encoded protein is CASSPLTSGSYEQYF.

There are a few counts of this clonotype. This rearrangement joins TRBV10-3 to TRBJ2-7; 10 nucleotides agree with TRBD1. Germline CDR1 ENHRY, CDR2 SYGVKD. The V and J ends lost 8 bases and 0 bases, in that order; junction bases with no gene match: 4. The CDR3 sequence is 14 residues long. The CDR3 bases are TGTGCCATCCGGGACAGGGGAAGCTCCTACGAGCAGTACTTC. Translating it yields CAIRDRGSSYEQYF.

This clonotype was seen a handful of times. The V gene is TRBV7-2, the J gene TRBJ2-1; TRBD1 is a possible D gene (5 bases). Per germline, CDR1 SGHTA and CDR2 FQGNSA. V lost 7 bases to trimming and J lost 3 bases, with 10 bases between them. There are 13 residues in the CDR3. CDR3 in DNA: TGTGCCAGCAAGCAGGGTGGCTACAATGAGCAGTTCTTC. Protein sequence: CASKQGGYNEQFF.